What follows are 13 T cell receptor beta chains derived from one specimen sequenced in a study of STAT5B mutations in CD4+ large granular lymphocyte leukemia. Sequencing was performed with immunoSEQ multiplex PCR; in TCRdb, only in-frame clones are kept and a portion is missing. Of tens of thousands of clones listed, around three quarters are singletons. The specimen was CD4+ T cells from blood buffy coats. The source of these receptors is a human donor in good health.

This rearrangement joins TRBV5-1 to TRBJ1-6; D might be TRBD1 (5 bases). The V end lost 7 bases, the J end lost 11 bases, and 19 bases lay between the germline ends. The germline gives CDR1 SGHRS, CDR2 YFSETQ. The CDR3 covers 14 residues. CDR3 residues: CASSPVQGRAPLHF. CDR3 sequence (DNA): TGCGCCAGCTCACCGGTGCAGGGCCGGGCACCCCTCCACTTT.

V and J are TRBV6-5 and TRBJ2-7; D is undetermined. V was trimmed by 2 bases and J by 0 bases, leaving 8 bases between them. This CDR3 is 14 amino acids long. CDR1 and CDR2 from the germline V gene are MNHEY and SVGAGI. CDR3: CASSYVGGSYEQYF. The CDR3 nucleotides read TGTGCCAGCAGTTACGTAGGCGGCTCCTACGAGCAGTACTTC.

In its sample, this clone was seen a few times. The genes are TRBV27 and TRBJ1-6; a possible D gene is TRBD1 (6 bases). This CDR3 spans 15 amino acids. The ends were cut back, 8 bases at V and 7 bases at J, with 18 bases in the middle. From germline, CDR1 is MNHEY and CDR2 SMNVEV (reference sequence). This CDR3 reads CASSDRLPINSPLHF. CDR3 nucleotide sequence: TGTGCCAGCTCGGACAGACTACCCATCAATTCACCCCTCCACTTT.

This chain links TRBV25-1 with TRBJ1-2; D unresolved. The CDR3 is 15 residues long. Germline-derived CDR1 and CDR2 are MGHDK and SYGVNS. Trimming took off 3 bases at V and 6 bases at J, with 17 bases between the two ends. The CDR3 nucleotides are TGTGCCAGCAGTGACCCCGGTACGGGTTGGGATGGCTACACCTTC. Its translation: CASSDPGTGWDGYTF.

The J gene is TRBJ2-3, the V gene TRBV11-2; possibly TRBD2 for D (6 bases). The CDR3 runs 16 residues. Trimming took off 0 bases at V and 3 bases at J, with 13 bases between the two ends. The V gene's germline CDR1 is SGHAT and CDR2 FQNNGV. The chain's CDR3 is CASSLEGVGRTDTQYF. In nucleotides, the CDR3 is TGTGCCAGCAGCTTAGAAGGTGTAGGGAGGACAGATACGCAGTATTTT.

This clone occurred a few times. Other DNA variants within this sample encode the same CDR3. The rearrangement uses TRBV5-1 and TRBJ2-2, with TRBD1 as a possible D gene (6 bases). This CDR3 is 14 amino acids long. Germline-derived CDR1 and CDR2 are SGHRS and YFSETQ. Between the trimmed V and J ends, which lost 4 bases and 1 base, there was a span of 8 bases. CDR3 coding DNA: TGCGCCAGCAGCCTGGGACAGAACACCGGGGAGCTGTTTTTT. Protein sequence: CASSLGQNTGELFF.

The rearrangement links TRBV7-8 to TRBJ2-1; D is unclear. CDR1 is SGHVS and CDR2 is FQNEAQ in the germline V gene. The V end was cut by 5 bases, the J end by 3 bases, with 14 bases between. This CDR3 is 15 amino acids long. This CDR3 reads CASSPDQASYNEQFF. The CDR3 coding sequence is TGTGCCAGCAGCCCCGATCAAGCCAGCTACAATGAGCAGTTCTTC.

The chain carries TRBV5-1 and TRBJ1-2, with a possible D match to TRBD1 (5 bases). V was shortened by 0 bases and J by 4 bases, with 13 bases between the two germline ends. Germline lookup yields CDR1 SGHRS and CDR2 YFSETQ. CDR3 size: 15 residues. The CDR3 DNA reads TGCGCCAGCAGCTTGGGCGAGGGACGGTCCTATGGCTACACCTTC. As protein: CASSLGEGRSYGYTF.

This chain uses TRBV28 with TRBJ1-2; the D is unclear. CDR1 and CDR2 (germline): MDHEN, SYDVKM. Deletions cut 1 base from V and 8 bases from J, with 5 bases between. There are 11 residues in the CDR3. CDR3 residues: CASSLLEGYTF. The CDR3 bases are TGTGCCAGCAGTTTATTGGAGGGCTACACCTTC.

This rearrangement joins TRBV18 to TRBJ2-5, with D possibly TRBD2 on 5 matching bases. This CDR3 is built from 13 residues. V lost 0 bases and J lost 7, with 9 bases in between. Germline values: CDR1 KGHSH, CDR2 LQKENI. CDR3 sequence (DNA): TGTGCCAGCTCACCACCGGAGGTCAGGACCCAGTACTTC. Residues: CASSPPEVRTQYF.

V usage is TRBV4-1 and J usage is TRBJ2-2; 9 bases match TRBD1. The ends lost 0 bases at V and 4 bases at J; junction bases unmatched: 6. Germline V CDR1 and CDR2: MGHRA, YSYEKL. The CDR3 has 17 residues. The CDR3 reads CASSQDLDRGGTGELFF. For the CDR3, the DNA is TGCGCCAGCAGCCAAGATCTGGACAGGGGTGGCACCGGGGAGCTGTTTTTT.

J is TRBJ2-5 and V is TRBV11-2, with D tentatively TRBD2 (5 bases). Trimming shortened V by 6 bases and J by 0 bases, and 14 bases separated the two germline ends. The germline V gene encodes CDR1 SGHAT and CDR2 FQNNGV. The CDR3 runs 15 residues. In nucleotides, the CDR3 is TGTGCCAGCAGTCGAGACGGACTGTACCAAGAGACCCAGTACTTC. Translated: CASSRDGLYQETQYF.

This chain uses TRBV5-4 with TRBJ1-1; possible D gene TRBD1, 6 bases. V lost 4 bases, J lost 1 base, and 14 bases lay in between. The CDR3 contains 15 residues. Germline CDR1 is SGHNT and CDR2 is YYREEE (reference sequence). The CDR3 coding sequence is TGTGCCAGCAGCCACCCCTTACAGGGGAACACTGAAGCTTTCTTT. Residues: CASSHPLQGNTEAFF. Full variable domain (rest looked up from reference TRBV5-4 and TRBJ1-1): ETGVTQSPTHLIKTRGQQVTLRCSSQSGHNTVSWYQQALGQGPQFIFQYYREEENGRGNFPPRFSGLQFPNYSSELNVNALELDDSALYLCASSHPLQGNTEAFFGQGTRLTVV.